This TCR beta chain was recorded in a study of T cells in localized non-small cell lung cancer. Study-wide results and caveats: Heterogeneity stays possible, as sequencing covered only one tumor region. Compared with tumor, uninvolved adjacent lung displayed greater T cell clonality, ranking highest overall.

Comment on this clone: Its antigen is unknown.

Here immunoSEQ multiplex PCR was the method, and the copy in TCRdb shows in-frame clones only, minus some. The sample consists of some 56,000 clones, 86% of them appearing once. Trimming cost V 0 bases and J 5 bases, with 10 bases left between them. The CDR3 has 14 amino acids. Germline V gives CDR1 SGHRS, CDR2 YFSETQ. The chain uses TRBV5-1 and TRBJ2-3, with D perhaps matching TRBD2 (6 bases). The sample here was peripheral blood, taken before any cancer treatment. The clonotype originates from a woman aged 35 to 70 with stage I lung adenocarcinoma. This CDR3 reads CASSLAGVGDTQYF. CDR3 DNA sequence: TGCGCCAGCAGCTTGGCGGGGGTAGGAGATACGCAGTATTTT.